This TCR beta chain is from a study of T cell responses to AZD1222 COVID-19 vaccine. Study-wide results and caveats: Seropositive at baseline were only a handful of AZD1222 recipients.

As to this clone: Its specificity is not known.

Some clones are missing from TCRdb's copy, which holds only in-frame ones; the method was immunoSEQ multiplex PCR. The repertoire holds about 53,000 clones, roughly 87% seen once, with 2% to 3% in the top ten. The CDR3 contains 15 residues. CDR1 is SGHTS, CDR2 YDEGEE, per germline. Trimming removed 2 bases at V and 0 bases at J, with 8 bases between. The material was peripheral blood, obtained 28 days after the second AZD1222 dose. The sequence came from an adult who received the AZD1222 COVID-19 vaccine. The chain is built from TRBV5-8 and TRBJ1-4, with D possibly matching TRBD1 (6 bases). Here the CDR3 reads CASSLGGATNEKLFF. Here the CDR3 DNA reads TGTGCCAGCAGCTTAGGGGGAGCAACTAATGAAAAACTGTTTTTT.